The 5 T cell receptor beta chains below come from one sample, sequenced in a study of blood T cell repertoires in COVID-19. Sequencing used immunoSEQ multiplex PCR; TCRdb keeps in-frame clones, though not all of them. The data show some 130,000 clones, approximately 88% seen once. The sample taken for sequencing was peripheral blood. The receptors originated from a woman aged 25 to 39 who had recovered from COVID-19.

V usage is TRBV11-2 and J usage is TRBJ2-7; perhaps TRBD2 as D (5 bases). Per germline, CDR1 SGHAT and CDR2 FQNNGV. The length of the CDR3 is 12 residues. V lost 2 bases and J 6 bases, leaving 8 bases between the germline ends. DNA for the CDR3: TGTGCCAGCAGCTTACCCGGAGGCGAGCAGTACTTC. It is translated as CASSLPGGEQYF.

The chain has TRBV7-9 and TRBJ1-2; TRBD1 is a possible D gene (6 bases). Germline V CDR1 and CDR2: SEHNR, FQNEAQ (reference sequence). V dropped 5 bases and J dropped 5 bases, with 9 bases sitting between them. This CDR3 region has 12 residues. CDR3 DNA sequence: TGTGCCAGCAGCATCACAGGGTATGGCTACACCTTC. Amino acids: CASSITGYGYTF.

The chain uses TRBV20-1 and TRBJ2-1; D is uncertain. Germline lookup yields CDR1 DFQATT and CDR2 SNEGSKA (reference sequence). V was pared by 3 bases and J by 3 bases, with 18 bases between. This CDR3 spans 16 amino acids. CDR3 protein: CSASNPVLYDYNEQFF. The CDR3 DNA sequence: TGCAGTGCTAGTAATCCGGTCCTCTACGACTACAATGAGCAGTTCTTC.

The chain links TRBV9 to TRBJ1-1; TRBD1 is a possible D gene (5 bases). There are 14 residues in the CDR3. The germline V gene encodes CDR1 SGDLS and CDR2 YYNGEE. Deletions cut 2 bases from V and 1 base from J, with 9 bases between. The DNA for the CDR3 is TGTGCCAGCAGCGTGGGAGGGGCGAACACTGAAGCTTTCTTT. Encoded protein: CASSVGGANTEAFF.

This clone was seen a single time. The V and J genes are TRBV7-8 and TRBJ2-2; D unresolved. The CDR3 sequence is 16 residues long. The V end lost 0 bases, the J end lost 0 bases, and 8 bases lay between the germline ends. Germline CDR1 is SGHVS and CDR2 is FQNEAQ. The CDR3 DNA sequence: TGTGCCAGCAGCTTAGCGAAACTGACGAACACCGGGGAGCTGTTTTTT. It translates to CASSLAKLTNTGELFF.